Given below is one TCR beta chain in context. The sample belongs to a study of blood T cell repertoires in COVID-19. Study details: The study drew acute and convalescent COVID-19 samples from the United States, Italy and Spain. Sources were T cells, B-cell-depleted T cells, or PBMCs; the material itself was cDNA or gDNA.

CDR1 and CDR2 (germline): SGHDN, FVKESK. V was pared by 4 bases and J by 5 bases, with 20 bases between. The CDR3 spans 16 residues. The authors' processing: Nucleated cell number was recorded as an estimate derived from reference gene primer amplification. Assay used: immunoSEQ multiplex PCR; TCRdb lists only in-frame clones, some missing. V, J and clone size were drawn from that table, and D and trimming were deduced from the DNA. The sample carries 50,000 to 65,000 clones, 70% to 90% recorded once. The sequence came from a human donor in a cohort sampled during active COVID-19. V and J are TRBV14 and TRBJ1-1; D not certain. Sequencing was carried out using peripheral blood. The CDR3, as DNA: TGTGCCAGCAGCCCCCGCCGGGATAGGGCACGGACTGAAGCTTTCTTT. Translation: CASSPRRDRARTEAFF. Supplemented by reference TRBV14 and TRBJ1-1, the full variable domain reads EAGVTQFPSHSVIEKGQTVTLRCDPISGHDNLYWYRRVMGKEIKFLLHFVKESKQDESGMPNNRFLAERTGGTYSTLKVQPAELEDSGVYFCASSPRRDRARTEAFFGQGTRLTVV.